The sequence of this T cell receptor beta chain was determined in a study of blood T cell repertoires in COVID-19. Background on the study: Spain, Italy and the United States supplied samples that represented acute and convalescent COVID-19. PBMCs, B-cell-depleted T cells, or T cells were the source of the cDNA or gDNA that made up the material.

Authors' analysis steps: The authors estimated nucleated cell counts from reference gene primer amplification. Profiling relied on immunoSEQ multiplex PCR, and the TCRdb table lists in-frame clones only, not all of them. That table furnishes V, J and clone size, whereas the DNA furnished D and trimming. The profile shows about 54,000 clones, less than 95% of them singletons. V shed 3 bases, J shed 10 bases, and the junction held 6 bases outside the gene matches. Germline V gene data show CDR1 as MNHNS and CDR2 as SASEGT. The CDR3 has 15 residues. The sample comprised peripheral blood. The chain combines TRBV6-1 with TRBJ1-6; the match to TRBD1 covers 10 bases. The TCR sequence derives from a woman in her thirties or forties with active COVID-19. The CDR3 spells CASSERTGGLSPLHF. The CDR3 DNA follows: TGTGCCAGCAGTGAGAGGACAGGGGGGCTATCACCCCTCCACTTT.